This TCR beta chain was captured in a study of T cell responses to AZD1222 COVID-19 vaccine. Study-level findings and limits: It should be noted that donors were predominantly white British and more often female, and clonal diversity was possibly underestimated.

Germline loops: CDR1 MGHRA, CDR2 YSYEKL. V was clipped by 0 bases and J by 0 bases; unmatched bases: 4. The CDR3 runs to 16 residues. Method: immunoSEQ multiplex PCR; TCRdb's copy keeps in-frame clones and lacks some. Counted here are about 100,000 clones, roughly 91% occurring once; the ten biggest clones make up approximately 16%. Points on this clone: As yet, its antigen is unknown.

The V and J genes are TRBV4-1 and TRBJ2-7, with 8 bases that match TRBD2. The origin of this receptor is an adult in good health. The source was peripheral blood, collected on day 0 of AZD1222 vaccination. CDR3 sequence: CASSQDIAGGSYEQYF. The CDR3 coding sequence is TGCGCCAGCAGCCAAGATATCGCGGGAGGCTCCTACGAGCAGTACTTC.